This T cell receptor (beta chain) was observed in a study of metastatic and nonmetastatic thyroid tumors. Study in general: Patients with malignant and benign thyroid disease provided blood and tumor or nodule tissue, whose repertoires were compared. Findings of the study overall: The study reportedly found significantly higher TCR beta diversity in malignant thyroid tumors than benign nodules, in blood and tumor.

Each patient went into thyroid surgery without having received any treatment. This clone was detected a few times. Its antigen remains unidentified. V lost 5 bases to trimming and J lost 7 bases; unmatched junction nucleotides: 10. CDR1 and CDR2 (germline): SEHNR, FQNEAQ (reference sequence). This CDR3 comprises 15 residues. Original processing methods: Built for papillary thyroid cancer, a distant-metastasis classifier drew on CDR3 differences across clinicopathological groups. MiXCR reprocessed the PCR reads for TCRdb. What appears here as the V and J calls and clone size reflects TCRdb's work, not the paper's. The sample has about 21,000 clones, approximately 24% seen once.

Sequenced material: adjacent normal tissue. The source of this sequence is a female donor with papillary thyroid cancer or a benign thyroid nodule (not recorded which). Some clones in this sample may be carry-over from other donors' samples. The chain has TRBV7-9 and TRBJ2-1; 8 bases fit TRBD2. CDR3 in DNA: TGTGCCAGCAGCCAAGCGGGGGAAAAGAGGAATGAGCAGTTCTTC. This encodes CASSQAGEKRNEQFF.